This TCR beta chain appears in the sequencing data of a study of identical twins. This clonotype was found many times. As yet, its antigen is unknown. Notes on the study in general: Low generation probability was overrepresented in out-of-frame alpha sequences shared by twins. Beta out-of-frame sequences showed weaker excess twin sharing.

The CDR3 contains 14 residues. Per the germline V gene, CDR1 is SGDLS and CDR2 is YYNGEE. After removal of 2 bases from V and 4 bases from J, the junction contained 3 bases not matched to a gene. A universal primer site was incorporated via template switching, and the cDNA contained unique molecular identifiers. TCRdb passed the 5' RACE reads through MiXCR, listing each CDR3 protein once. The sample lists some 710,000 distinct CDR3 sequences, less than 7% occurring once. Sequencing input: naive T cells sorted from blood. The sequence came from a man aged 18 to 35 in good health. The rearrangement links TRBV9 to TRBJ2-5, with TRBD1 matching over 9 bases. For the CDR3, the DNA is TGTGCCAGCAGCGTCCCGGGACAGGGAGAGACCCAGTACTTC. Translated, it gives CASSVPGQGETQYF. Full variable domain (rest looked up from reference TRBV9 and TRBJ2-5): DSGVTQTPKHLITATGQRVTLRCSPRSGDLSVYWYQQSLDQGLQFLIQYYNGEERAKGNILERFSAQQFPDLHSELNLSSLELGDSALYFCASSVPGQGETQYFGPGTRLLVL.